What follows are 2 T cell receptor beta chains derived from one specimen sequenced in a study of technical replicates of blood from four donors. Sequenced by immunoSEQ multiplex PCR; TCRdb stores in-frame clones only, minus some. The sample contains some 70,000 clones, about 97% of which appear only once. Sequenced input: T cells isolated from PBMCs. All receptors derive from a human donor in good health.

The rearrangement links TRBV7-9 to TRBJ2-2; 13 positions agree with TRBD2. V lost 5 bases to trimming and J lost 8 bases; unmatched junction nucleotides: 8. This CDR3 is built from 16 residues. CDR1 and CDR2 from the germline V gene are SEHNR and FQNEAQ (reference sequence). This chain's CDR3 is CASSPRTSGRGGELFF. DNA of the CDR3: TGTGCCAGCAGCCCACGGACTAGCGGGAGAGGAGGGGAGCTGTTTTTT.

The chain carries TRBV7-9 and TRBJ1-1; 8 nucleotides match TRBD1. V lost 2 bases to trimming and J lost 4 bases; unmatched junction nucleotides: 3. Germline V lookup: CDR1 SEHNR, CDR2 FQNEAQ (reference sequence). The CDR3 is 14 residues long. The CDR3 loop is CASSLSTGVTEAFF. CDR3 sequence (DNA): TGTGCCAGCAGCTTATCGACAGGGGTCACTGAAGCTTTCTTT.